This TCR beta chain is from a study of blood T cells in healthy people across ages. From germline, CDR1 is KGHSH and CDR2 LQKENI. The CDR3 sequence is 17 residues long. V was pared by 1 base and J by 4 bases, with 7 bases of the junction left unmatched. PCR was performed a second time for roughly 7 to 11 cycles using a sample-barcoded 5' primer and a J-beta primer mix. TCRdb passed the 5' RACE reads through MiXCR, listing each CDR3 protein once. The sample lists roughly 900,000 distinct CDR3 sequences, 25% to 30% occurring once. The rearrangement links TRBV18 to TRBJ2-3; TRBD2 matches at 11 bases. The sequence was obtained from a woman aged 80 or over in good health. Input material: blood. The CDR3 protein is CASSPQSGTSGSDTQYF. The CDR3 bases are TGTGCCAGCTCACCACAGTCCGGGACTAGCGGCTCAGATACGCAGTATTTT.